Each of the 18 T cell receptor beta chains below was sequenced from the same sample in a study of CD8+CD57+ T cells in acquired aplastic anemia. Genomic DNA acted as the template from which TCR beta VDJ combination and CDR3 sequence profiling were carried out. Using its own MiXCR run on the reads, TCRdb lists one record per CDR3 protein. The table shows around 190,000 distinct CDR3 sequences, with around 50% occurring only once. Sequenced input: sorted CD4+, CD8+, or CD8+CD57+ T cells (not recorded which) from PBMCs. The receptor set was obtained from a human donor in good health, serving as a control.

This clonotype was counted ten times or more. The V and J genes are TRBV10-3 and TRBJ1-6; the D is unclear. Trimming pared 6 bases from V and 9 bases from J, leaving 12 bases between. The CDR3 is 13 residues long. Germline V gene lookup returns CDR1 ENHRY and CDR2 SYGVKD. CDR3 sequence reads: CAISTLQISPLHF. The CDR3, as DNA: TGTGCCATCAGCACTTTACAGATTTCACCCCTCCACTTT.

This clonotype was detected a few times. The gene calls are TRBV25-1 and TRBJ2-3; D is undetermined. The CDR3 consists of 12 residues. Looked up from germline, CDR1 is MGHDK and CDR2 is SYGVNS. V lost 8 bases to trimming and J lost 4 bases, with 10 bases between them. This chain's CDR3 is CASSNEADTQYF. As DNA, the CDR3 is TGTGCCAGCTCGAACGAGGCAGATACGCAGTATTTT. The whole variable domain, remainder taken from reference TRBV25-1 and TRBJ2-3, is EADIYQTPRYLVIGTGKKITLECSQTMGHDKMYWYQQDPGMELHLIHYSYGVNSTEKGDLSSESTVSRIRTEHFPLTLESARPSHTSQYLCASSNEADTQYFGPGTRLTVL.

This chain joins TRBV20-1 and TRBJ2-1; TRBD2 aligns across 7 bases. Germline trimming cut 3 bases from V and 8 bases from J; bases unmatched to any gene: 13. The germline gives CDR1 DFQATT, CDR2 SNEGSKA (reference sequence). The CDR3 loop spans 15 amino acids. The CDR3 sequence: CSARSGWLAADEQFF. Here the CDR3 DNA reads TGCAGTGCTAGGTCGGGTTGGCTAGCGGCGGATGAGCAGTTCTTC.

V is TRBV7-3 and J is TRBJ2-5, with no clear D. This CDR3 has 11 amino acids. The germline gives CDR1 SGHTA, CDR2 FQGTGA. V was pared by 5 bases and J by 8 bases, with 9 bases between. The CDR3 DNA is TGTGCCAGCAGCGCGGACCCTACCCAGTACTTC. Amino acids: CASSADPTQYF.

The gene calls are TRBV24-1 and TRBJ2-1; 10 bases map to TRBD2. Losses at the gene ends were 3 bases for V and 6 bases for J; bases not matched to a gene: 10. CDR3 size: 17 residues. Germline CDR1 reads KGHDR; CDR2 reads SFDVKD. DNA of the CDR3: TGTGCCACCAGTGATCCTCGGACTAGCGGAAAGAGCAATGAGCAGTTCTTC. This codes for CATSDPRTSGKSNEQFF.

About this clonotype itself: The final CDR3 position lacks the conserved phenylalanine or tryptophan, pointing to a likely read error. The V and J genes are TRBV3-1 and TRBJ2-7, with 9 positions matching TRBD1. The CDR3 runs to 13 residues. The trim removed 8 bases at V and 5 bases at J, leaving 7 bases unmatched. The germline gives CDR1 LGHDT, CDR2 YNNKEL (reference sequence). CDR3 in amino acids: CASGRWTGDEQYL. CDR3 sequence (DNA): TGTGCCAGCGGCCGATGGACAGGGGACGAGCAGTACCTC.

The J gene is TRBJ2-7, the V gene TRBV6-6, with 8 bases matching TRBD2. Germline CDR1 is MNHNY and CDR2 is SVGAGI (reference sequence). The CDR3 is 15 amino acids. V trimming: 4 bases; J trimming: 1 base; junction bases outside the gene matches: 6. CDR3 DNA: TGTGCCAGCAGTTTACCGGGACTAGGTTCCTACGAGCAGTACTTC. Translation gives CASSLPGLGSYEQYF.

The CDR3 loop reads CASEKQWDSQETQYF. The CDR3 coding sequence is TGTGCCAGCGAGAAGCAGTGGGACAGCCAAGAGACCCAGTACTTC. This rearrangement joins TRBV4-2 to TRBJ2-5; 7 bases align to TRBD1. Germline V gives CDR1 LGHNA, CDR2 YNFKEQ. This CDR3 has 15 residues. Unmatched junction bases numbered 10, after V lost 8 bases and J lost 1 base.

This clonotype has only a few counts. V is TRBV2 and J is TRBJ1-1; a possible D gene is TRBD1 (6 bases). V was trimmed by 4 bases and J by 0 bases, leaving 9 bases between them. Germline CDR1 and CDR2: SNHLY and FYNNEI. The CDR3 contains 14 residues. The CDR3 loop reads CASSVGGVNTEAFF. The CDR3 region has the DNA TGTGCCAGCAGTGTAGGGGGGGTGAACACTGAAGCTTTCTTT.

The V gene is TRBV15, the J gene TRBJ1-2, with D maybe TRBD1 (6 bases). CDR3 length equals 14 residues. Per germline, CDR1 LNHNV and CDR2 YYDKDF (reference sequence). V was shortened by 10 bases and J by 6 bases, with 21 bases between the two germline ends. CDR3 coding DNA: TGTGCCAGCAGGAGGACAAGGGGGGCTAATGGCTACACCTTC. Translating gives CASRRTRGANGYTF.

The V call is TRBV7-9, the J call TRBJ1-2; D call uncertain. V dropped 1 base and J dropped 7 bases, with 10 bases sitting between them. The CDR3 has 13 amino acids. Germline V gives CDR1 SEHNR, CDR2 FQNEAQ (reference sequence). The chain's CDR3 is CASSLGGLGGYTF. For the CDR3, the DNA is TGTGCCAGCAGCTTAGGGGGTTTGGGTGGCTACACCTTC. Using reference TRBV7-9 and TRBJ1-2 for the parts outside the CDR3, the full variable domain is DTGVSQNPRHKITKRGQNVTFRCDPISEHNRLYWYRQTLGQGPEFLTYFQNEAQLEKSRLLSDRFSAERPKGSFSTLEIQRTEQGDSAMYLCASSLGGLGGYTFGSGTRLTVV.

The chain couples TRBV6-5 to TRBJ1-3; weak D call: TRBD1 (5 bases). The CDR3 covers 17 residues. The V gene's germline CDR1 is MNHEY and CDR2 SVGAGI. The V end was cut by 7 bases, the J end by 0 bases, with 19 bases between. The CDR3 is CASKEIYGANSGNTIYF. The CDR3 nucleotides are TGTGCCAGCAAGGAAATTTATGGGGCCAACTCTGGAAACACCATATATTTT.

This clonotype was recorded many times. For the CDR3, the DNA is TGTGCCAGCAGCTACTCGGGGACAGGGGGCACTGAAGCTTTCTTT. Amino acids: CASSYSGTGGTEAFF. The chain uses TRBV7-9 and TRBJ1-1, with 11 bases matching TRBD1. J gave up 4 bases and V 4 bases, and 5 bases lay outside the gene matches. This CDR3 is built from 15 residues. Germline-derived CDR1 and CDR2 are SEHNR and FQNEAQ (reference sequence). Looking up the rest from reference TRBV7-9 and TRBJ1-1 gives the full variable domain: DTGVSQNPRHKITKRGQNVTFRCDPISEHNRLYWYRQTLGQGPEFLTYFQNEAQLEKSRLLSDRFSAERPKGSFSTLEIQRTEQGDSAMYLCASSYSGTGGTEAFFGQGTRLTVV.

In this sample, this clonotype turned up many times. The chain links TRBV5-1 to TRBJ2-5, with D perhaps being TRBD1 or TRBD2 (5 bases each). V gave up 3 bases and J gave up 1 base, with 19 bases separating them. CDR1 and CDR2 from the germline V gene are SGHRS and YFSETQ. This CDR3 has 17 amino acids. CDR3 bases: TGCGCCAGCAGCTCCCCTGTGGGACCGGGAAGCCAAGAGACCCAGTACTTC. Amino acids: CASSSPVGPGSQETQYF.

This clonotype was observed many times. The V call is TRBV27, the J call TRBJ2-7; D call uncertain. This CDR3 has 15 residues. Germline V lookup: CDR1 MNHEY, CDR2 SMNVEV (reference sequence). The V gene lost 4 bases and the J gene lost 5 bases, with 18 bases spanning the gap. CDR3 in DNA: TGTGCCAGCAGTTATTCTTCCCGAACGGAGAACGAGCAGTACTTC. Residues: CASSYSSRTENEQYF.

This clonotype was recorded at least ten times. The chain is built from TRBV28 and TRBJ1-1; no definite D call. The CDR3 extends over 15 amino acids. Germline V CDR1 and CDR2: MDHEN, SYDVKM. V lost 5 bases and J 1 base, leaving 14 bases between the germline ends. The CDR3 region has the DNA TGTGCCAGCAGTCCGCCGGACGCAAGGAACACTGAAGCTTTCTTT. The encoded protein is CASSPPDARNTEAFF.

The gene calls are TRBV20-1 and TRBJ1-4; D perhaps matches TRBD1 (6 bases). In germline, CDR1 is DFQATT, CDR2 SNEGSKA (reference sequence). Trimming left V 6 bases short and J 7 bases short, with 15 bases between. This CDR3 is built from 13 residues. The CDR3: CSATGTTREKLFF. CDR3 coding DNA: TGCAGTGCAACAGGGACTACCCGTGAAAAACTGTTTTTT.

The sample holds a few counts of this clonotype. A read error may produce the germline difference seen at one junction end. V gene TRBV2 combines with J gene TRBJ1-1; D remains ambiguous. There are 15 residues in the CDR3. The germline V gene encodes CDR1 SNHLY and CDR2 FYNNEI. CDR3 coding DNA: TGTGCCATCAGTGAGTCGTATGGAGGGAACACTGAAGCTTTCTTT. Amino acid sequence: CAISESYGGNTEAFF.